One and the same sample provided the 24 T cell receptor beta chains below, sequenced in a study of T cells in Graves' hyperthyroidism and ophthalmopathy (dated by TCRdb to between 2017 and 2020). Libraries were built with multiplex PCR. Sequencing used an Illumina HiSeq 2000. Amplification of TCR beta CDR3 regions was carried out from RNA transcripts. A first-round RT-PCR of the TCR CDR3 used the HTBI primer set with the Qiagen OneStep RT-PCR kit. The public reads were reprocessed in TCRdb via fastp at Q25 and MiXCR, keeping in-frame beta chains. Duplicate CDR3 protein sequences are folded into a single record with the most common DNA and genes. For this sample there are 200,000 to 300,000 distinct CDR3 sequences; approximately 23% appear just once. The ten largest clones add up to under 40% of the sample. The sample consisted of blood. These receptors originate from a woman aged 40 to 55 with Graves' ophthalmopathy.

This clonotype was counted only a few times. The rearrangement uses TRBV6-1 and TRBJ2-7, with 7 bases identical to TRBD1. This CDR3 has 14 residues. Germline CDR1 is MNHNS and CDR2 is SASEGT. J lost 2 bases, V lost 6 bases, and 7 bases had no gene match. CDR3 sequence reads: CASRSAGTAYEQYF. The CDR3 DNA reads TGTGCCAGCAGATCCGCCGGGACAGCCTACGAGCAGTACTTC.

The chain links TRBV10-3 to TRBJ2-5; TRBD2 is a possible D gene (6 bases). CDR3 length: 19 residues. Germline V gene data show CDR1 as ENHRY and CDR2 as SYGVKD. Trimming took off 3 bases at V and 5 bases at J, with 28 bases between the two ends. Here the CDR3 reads CAISELWRVERENRETQYF. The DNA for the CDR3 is TGTGCCATCAGTGAACTGTGGAGGGTAGAACGGGAGAATCGGGAGACCCAGTACTTC.

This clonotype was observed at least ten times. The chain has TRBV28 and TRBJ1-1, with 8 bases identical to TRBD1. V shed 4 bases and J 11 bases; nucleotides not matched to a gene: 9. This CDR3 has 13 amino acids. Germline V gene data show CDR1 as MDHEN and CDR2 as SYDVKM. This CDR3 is CASSWWEGQEAFF. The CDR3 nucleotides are TGTGCCAGCAGTTGGTGGGAGGGACAGGAGGCTTTCTTT.

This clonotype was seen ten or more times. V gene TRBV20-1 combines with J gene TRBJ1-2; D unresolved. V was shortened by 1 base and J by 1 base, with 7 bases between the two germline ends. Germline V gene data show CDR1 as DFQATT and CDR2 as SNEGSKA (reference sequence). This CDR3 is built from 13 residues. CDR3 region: CSARAPGNYGYTF. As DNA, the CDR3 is TGCAGTGCTAGAGCCCCTGGTAACTATGGCTACACCTTC.

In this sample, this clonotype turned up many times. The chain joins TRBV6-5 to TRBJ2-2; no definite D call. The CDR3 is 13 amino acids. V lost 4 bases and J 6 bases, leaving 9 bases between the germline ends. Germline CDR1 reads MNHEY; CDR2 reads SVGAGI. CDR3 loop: CASSSNSPGELFF. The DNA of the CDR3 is TGTGCCAGCAGTTCCAACTCTCCCGGGGAGCTGTTTTTT.

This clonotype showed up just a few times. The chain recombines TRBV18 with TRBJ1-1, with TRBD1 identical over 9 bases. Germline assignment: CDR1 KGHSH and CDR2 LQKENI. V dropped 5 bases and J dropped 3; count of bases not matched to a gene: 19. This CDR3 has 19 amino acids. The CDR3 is CASSAHPGQGFLGYTEAFF. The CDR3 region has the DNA TGTGCCAGCTCAGCGCACCCGGGACAGGGTTTTTTGGGTTACACTGAAGCTTTCTTT. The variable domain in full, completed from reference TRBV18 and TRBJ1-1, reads NAGVMQNPRHLVRRRGQEARLRCSPMKGHSHVYWYRQLPEEGLKFMVYLQKENIIDESGMPKERFSAEFPKEGPSILRIQQVVRGDSAAYFCASSAHPGQGFLGYTEAFFGQGTRLTVV.

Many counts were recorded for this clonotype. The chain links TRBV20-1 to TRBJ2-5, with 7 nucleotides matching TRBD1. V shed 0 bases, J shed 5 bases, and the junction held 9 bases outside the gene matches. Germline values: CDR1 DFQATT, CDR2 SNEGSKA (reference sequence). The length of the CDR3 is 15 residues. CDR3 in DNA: TGCAGTGCTAGAGATTTGGGACAGACGGGGGAGACCCAGTACTTC. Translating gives CSARDLGQTGETQYF.

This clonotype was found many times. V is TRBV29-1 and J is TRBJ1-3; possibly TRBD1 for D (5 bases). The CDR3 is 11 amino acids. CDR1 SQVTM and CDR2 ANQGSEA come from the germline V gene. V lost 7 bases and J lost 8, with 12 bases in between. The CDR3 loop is CSGAQGYTIYF. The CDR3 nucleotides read TGCAGCGGGGCCCAGGGCTACACCATATATTTT.

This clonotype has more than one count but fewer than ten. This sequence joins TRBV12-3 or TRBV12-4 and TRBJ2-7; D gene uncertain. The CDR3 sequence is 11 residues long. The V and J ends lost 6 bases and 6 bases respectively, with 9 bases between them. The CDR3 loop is CASSGHREQYF. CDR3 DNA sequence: TGTGCCAGCAGCGGCCATCGCGAGCAGTACTTC.

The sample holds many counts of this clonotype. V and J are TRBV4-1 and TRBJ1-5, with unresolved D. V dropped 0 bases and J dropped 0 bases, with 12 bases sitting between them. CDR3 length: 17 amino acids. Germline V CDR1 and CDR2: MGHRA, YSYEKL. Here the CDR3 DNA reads TGCGCCAGCAGCCAAGATATTAAACAATATAGCAATCAGCCCCAGCATTTT. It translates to CASSQDIKQYSNQPQHF.

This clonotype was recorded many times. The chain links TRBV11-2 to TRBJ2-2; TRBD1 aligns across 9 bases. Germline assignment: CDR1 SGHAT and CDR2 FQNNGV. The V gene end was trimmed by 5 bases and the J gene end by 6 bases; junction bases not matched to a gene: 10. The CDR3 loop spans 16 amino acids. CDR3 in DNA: TGTGCCAGCAGCCTCTCGGGACAGGGACTTCCCGGGGAGCTGTTTTTT. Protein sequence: CASSLSGQGLPGELFF.

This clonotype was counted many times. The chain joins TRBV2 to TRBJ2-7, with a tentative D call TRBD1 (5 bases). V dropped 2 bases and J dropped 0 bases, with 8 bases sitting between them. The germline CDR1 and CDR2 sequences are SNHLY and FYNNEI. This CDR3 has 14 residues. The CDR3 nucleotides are TGTGCCAGCAGTGAAAACAGGTACTCCTACGAGCAGTACTTC. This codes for CASSENRYSYEQYF.

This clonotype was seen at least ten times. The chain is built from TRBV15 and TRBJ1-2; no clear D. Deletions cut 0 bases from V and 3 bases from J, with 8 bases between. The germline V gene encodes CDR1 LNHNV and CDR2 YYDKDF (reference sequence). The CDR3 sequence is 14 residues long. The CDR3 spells CATSREPMDYGYTF. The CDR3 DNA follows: TGTGCCACCAGCAGAGAGCCCATGGACTATGGCTACACCTTC.

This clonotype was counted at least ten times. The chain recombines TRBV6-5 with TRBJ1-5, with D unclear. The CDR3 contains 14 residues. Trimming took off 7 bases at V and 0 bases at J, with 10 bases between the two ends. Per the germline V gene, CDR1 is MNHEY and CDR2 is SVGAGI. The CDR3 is CASKATASNQPQHF. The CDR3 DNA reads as TGTGCCAGCAAAGCCACGGCTAGCAATCAGCCCCAGCATTTT.

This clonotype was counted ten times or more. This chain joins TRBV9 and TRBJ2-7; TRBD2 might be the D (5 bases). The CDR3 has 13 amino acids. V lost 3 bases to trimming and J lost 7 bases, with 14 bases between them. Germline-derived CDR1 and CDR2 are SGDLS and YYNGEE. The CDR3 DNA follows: TGTGCCAGCAGCGCGAGCCCCCCGGGGGAGCAGTACTTC. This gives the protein CASSASPPGEQYF. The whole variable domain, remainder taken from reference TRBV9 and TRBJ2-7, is DSGVTQTPKHLITATGQRVTLRCSPRSGDLSVYWYQQSLDQGLQFLIQYYNGEERAKGNILERFSAQQFPDLHSELNLSSLELGDSALYFCASSASPPGEQYFGPGTRLTVT.

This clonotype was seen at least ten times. CDR3 DNA: TGTGCCAGCAGAGGACTAGAGGGTTGGGTCAAAAACATTCAGTACTTC. This translates into CASRGLEGWVKNIQYF. V gene TRBV28 combines with J gene TRBJ2-4, with 7 bases matching TRBD2. V shed 6 bases, J shed 3 bases, and the junction held 11 bases outside the gene matches. Germline CDR1 reads MDHEN; CDR2 reads SYDVKM. CDR3 length: 16 amino acids. Variable domain in full (rest from reference TRBV28 and TRBJ2-4): DVKVTQSSRYLVKRTGEKVFLECVQDMDHENMFWYRQDPGLGLRLIYFSYDVKMKEKGDIPEGYSVSREKKERFSLILESASTNQTSMYLCASRGLEGWVKNIQYFGAGTRLSVL.

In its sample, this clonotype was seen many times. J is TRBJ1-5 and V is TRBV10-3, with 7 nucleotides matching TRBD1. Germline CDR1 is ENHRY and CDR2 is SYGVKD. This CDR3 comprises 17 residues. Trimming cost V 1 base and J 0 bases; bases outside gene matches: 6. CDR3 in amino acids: CAISELRTGDSNQPQHF. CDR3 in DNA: TGTGCCATCAGTGAGTTAAGAACAGGGGATAGCAATCAGCCCCAGCATTTT.

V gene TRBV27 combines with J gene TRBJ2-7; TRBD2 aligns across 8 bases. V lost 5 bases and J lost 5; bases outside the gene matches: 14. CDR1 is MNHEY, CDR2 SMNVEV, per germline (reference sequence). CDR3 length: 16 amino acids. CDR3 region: CASSPWKTGGIHEQYF. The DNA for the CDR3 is TGTGCCAGCAGTCCATGGAAGACGGGAGGGATCCACGAGCAGTACTTC.

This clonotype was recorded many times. Written as DNA, the CDR3 is TGTGCCAGCAGCTTCCGGACAGGGGAGGGTAGCGACGAGCAGTACTTC. This encodes CASSFRTGEGSDEQYF. The chain carries TRBV7-9 and TRBJ2-7, with 9 bases identical to TRBD1. Germline V gene sequence: CDR1 SEHNR, CDR2 FQNEAQ (reference sequence). The CDR3 runs to 16 residues. V was clipped by 3 bases and J by 5 bases; unmatched bases: 11.

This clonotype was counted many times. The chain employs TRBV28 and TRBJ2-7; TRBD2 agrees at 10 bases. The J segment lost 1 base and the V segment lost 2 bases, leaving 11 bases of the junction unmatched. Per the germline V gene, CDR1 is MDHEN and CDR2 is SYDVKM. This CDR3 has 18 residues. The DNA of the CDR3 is TGTGCCAGCAGTTTAGAGTTCCTAGCGGGAGAAGGGTCCTACGAGCAGTACTTC. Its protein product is CASSLEFLAGEGSYEQYF.

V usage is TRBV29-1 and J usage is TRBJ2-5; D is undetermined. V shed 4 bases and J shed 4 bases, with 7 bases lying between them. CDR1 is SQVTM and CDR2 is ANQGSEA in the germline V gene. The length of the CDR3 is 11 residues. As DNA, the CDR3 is TGCAGCGTTGGGCTAGTAGAGACCCAGTACTTC. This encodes CSVGLVETQYF.

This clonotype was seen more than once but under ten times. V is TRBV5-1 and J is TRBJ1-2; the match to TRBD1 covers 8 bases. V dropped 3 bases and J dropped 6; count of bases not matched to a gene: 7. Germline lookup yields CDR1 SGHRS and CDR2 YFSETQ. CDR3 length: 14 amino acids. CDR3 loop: CASSYHRGADGYTF. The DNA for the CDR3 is TGCGCCAGCAGCTACCACAGGGGGGCTGATGGCTACACCTTC.

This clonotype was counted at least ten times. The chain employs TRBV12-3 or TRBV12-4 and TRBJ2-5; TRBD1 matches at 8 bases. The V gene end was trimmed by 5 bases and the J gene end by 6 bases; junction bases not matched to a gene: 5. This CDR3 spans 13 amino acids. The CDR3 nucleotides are TGTGCCAGCAGTCCAGGGGGCTCGAAGACCCAGTACTTC. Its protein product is CASSPGGSKTQYF.

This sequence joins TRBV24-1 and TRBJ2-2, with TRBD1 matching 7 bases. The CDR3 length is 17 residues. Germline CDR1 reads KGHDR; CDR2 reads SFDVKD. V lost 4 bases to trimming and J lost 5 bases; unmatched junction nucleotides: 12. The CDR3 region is CATSDPRQGVNTGELFF. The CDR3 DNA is TGTGCCACCAGTGACCCTAGACAGGGAGTGAATACCGGGGAGCTGTTTTTT.